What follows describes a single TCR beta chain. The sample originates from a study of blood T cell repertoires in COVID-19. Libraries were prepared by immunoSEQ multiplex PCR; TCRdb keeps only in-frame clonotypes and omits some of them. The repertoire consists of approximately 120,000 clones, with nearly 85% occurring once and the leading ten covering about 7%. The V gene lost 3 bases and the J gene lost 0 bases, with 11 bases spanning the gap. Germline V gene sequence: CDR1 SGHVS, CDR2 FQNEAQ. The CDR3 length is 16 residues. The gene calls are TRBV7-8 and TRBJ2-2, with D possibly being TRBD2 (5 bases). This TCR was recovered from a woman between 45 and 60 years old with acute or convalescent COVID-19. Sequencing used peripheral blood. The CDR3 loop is CASSLGTGTNTGELFF. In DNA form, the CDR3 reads TGTGCCAGCAGCTTGGGCACGGGGACGAACACCGGGGAGCTGTTTTTT.